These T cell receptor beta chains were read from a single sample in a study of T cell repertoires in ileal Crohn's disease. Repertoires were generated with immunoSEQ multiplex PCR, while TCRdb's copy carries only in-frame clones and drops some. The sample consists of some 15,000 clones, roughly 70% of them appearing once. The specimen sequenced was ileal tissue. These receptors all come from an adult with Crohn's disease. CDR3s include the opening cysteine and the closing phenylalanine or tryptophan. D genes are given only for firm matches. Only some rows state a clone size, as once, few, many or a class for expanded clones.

TGTGCCAGCAGCCCCTGGACAGGGGAGGACGAGCAGTACTTC	CASSPWTGEDEQYF	TRBV11-2	-	TRBJ2-7	TRBD1
TGCGCCAGCAGCTTGTCGACTAGCGGGAGCACAGATACGCAGTATTTT	CASSLSTSGSTDTQYF	TRBV5-1	-	TRBJ2-3	TRBD2
TGCGCCAGCAGCTGGAGTCCAGCGACCGGGGAGCTGTTTTTT	CASSWSPATGELFF	TRBV4-1	-	TRBJ2-2	-
TGCGCCAGCACAGGACAGGGCTACAATGAGCAGTTCTTC	CASTGQGYNEQFF	TRBV4-1	-	TRBJ2-1	TRBD1
TGTGCCAGCAGCCAAGAGGCAGGCGCTGGAAACACCATATATTTT	CASSQEAGAGNTIYF	TRBV14	-	TRBJ1-3	-
TGTGCCACCAGCAGAGATCGGGGAGGTCGCGAGCAGTACTTC	CATSRDRGGREQYF	TRBV15	-	TRBJ2-7	-
TGTGCCAGCACCACCTCCTCCAGCGGGGGGGATTACAATGAGCAGTTCTTC	CASTTSSSGGDYNEQFF	TRBV27	-	TRBJ2-1	TRBD2
TGCGCCAGCAGCCCCCGGGGAAGGGCAAGCTCCTACGAGCAGTACTTC	CASSPRGRASSYEQYF	TRBV5-1	-	TRBJ2-7	-
TGCGCCAGCAGCTTGGGGACAGGGCGAGGAACTGAAGCTTTCTTT	CASSLGTGRGTEAFF	TRBV5-1	-	TRBJ1-1	TRBD1
TGTGCCAGCAGTATCACAGGGAACACTGAAGCTTTCTTT	CASSITGNTEAFF	TRBV27	-	TRBJ1-1	-
TGTGCCAGTAGTGTTGGCCGGGACAGGATGTCTGCTTTCTTT	CASSVGRDRMSAFF	TRBV19	few	TRBJ1-1	TRBD1
TGTGCCAGTAGTAGCCCCACCAGGGCAAGAGGCACTGAAGCTTTCTTT	CASSSPTRARGTEAFF	TRBV19	-	TRBJ1-1	-
TGTGCCAGCGCGATGAACACTGAAGCTTTCTTT	CASAMNTEAFF	TRBV7-9	few	TRBJ1-1	-
TGTGCCAGTAGACAGGGGGCAAGGCCCCAGCATTTT	CASRQGARPQHF	TRBV19	-	TRBJ1-5	TRBD1
TGTGCCAGCACACGACAGCCCTACGAGCAGTACTTC	CASTRQPYEQYF	TRBV6-6	-	TRBJ2-7	-
TGCGCCAGCAGCTTGGATGCTGGAGCCTCCTACGAGCAGTACTTC	CASSLDAGASYEQYF	TRBV5-1	-	TRBJ2-7	-
TGTGCCAGCAGTCCCCTAGGGGACAGCAAAAAACTGTTTTTT	CASSPLGDSKKLFF	TRBV6-1	-	TRBJ1-4	TRBD1
TGTGCCAGCAGCTTCTCAGAGACAGGCGAGCAGTACTTC	CASSFSETGEQYF	TRBV4-2	-	TRBJ2-7	-
TGTGCCAGCAGTGAAAAGGGGGGGGTCTCCTACGAGCAGTACTTC	CASSEKGGVSYEQYF	TRBV25-1	-	TRBJ2-7	-
TGTGCCAGCAGGAAGGCGGGGTCCTCCTACGAGCAGTACTTC	CASRKAGSSYEQYF	TRBV2	-	TRBJ2-7	-
TGTGCCAGCAGCTTAATCGGGTCCTATGGCTACACCTTC	CASSLIGSYGYTF	TRBV11-1	-	TRBJ1-2	-
TGCGCCAGCAGCTTTCCTGCGGAGGAGACCCAGTACTTC	CASSFPAEETQYF	TRBV5-1	-	TRBJ2-5	-
TGTGCCAGCAGTATCGGGAGCGGGACCGGGGAGCTGTTTTTT	CASSIGSGTGELFF	TRBV6-4	few	TRBJ2-2	-
TGCGCCAGCGGTGGGACAGGAGCTAGCAATCAGCCCCAGCATTTT	CASGGTGASNQPQHF	TRBV10-2	-	TRBJ1-5	TRBD1
TGTGCCAGCAGCTCCTATTCTAGCGGGAGAAGCGAGCAGTACTTC	CASSSYSSGRSEQYF	TRBV5-4	-	TRBJ2-7	TRBD2
TGTGCCATCAGTGAGGCGGGAATCTCTGGGGCCAACGTCCTGACTTTC	CAISEAGISGANVLTF	TRBV10-3	few	TRBJ2-6	-
TGTGCCAGCGGACGACAGGGCACTGAAGCTTTCTTT	CASGRQGTEAFF	TRBV2	-	TRBJ1-1	TRBD1